The 28 T cell receptor beta chains presented below share a single source sample, sequenced in a study of regulatory T cells in long-lasting Graves disease. The time point was: persistent/refractory GD, antithyroid drugs over 5 years with positive TRAb. The TCR library was made from RNA that had been extracted from PBMCs in TRIzol. Construction of the TCR beta libraries employed iRepertoire HTBI primers in conjunction with Arm-PCR of CDR3 regions. TCRdb re-analysed the multiplex PCR reads in MiXCR, keeping a single row per CDR3 protein. Of roughly 700,000 distinct CDR3 sequences in the sample, 30% were seen once. Sequencing was performed on peripheral blood mononuclear cells (PBMCs), taken when the disease was refractory, from a patient treated with antithyroid drugs. The source is a female donor with Graves disease.

On this clonotype itself: Since a much larger clone is just one base distant, this may be a read error. The rearrangement uses TRBV7-3 and TRBJ1-1; TRBD1 matches at 8 bases. The ends lost 5 bases at V and 3 bases at J; junction bases unmatched: 2. The CDR3 extends over 13 amino acids. In germline, CDR1 is SGHTA, CDR2 FQGTGA. The CDR3 is CASSADRDTEAFF. In DNA, the CDR3 is TGTGCCAGCAGCGCGGACAGGGACACTGAAGCTTTCTTT.

CDR3 sequence: CASSRDRAGYTF. The CDR3 bases are TGTGCCAGCAGCCGGGACAGGGCCGGCTACACCTTC. V gene TRBV6-8 combines with J gene TRBJ1-2, with 9 bases fitting TRBD1. Germline-derived CDR1 and CDR2 are MNHGY and SAAAGT. This CDR3 contains 12 residues. With 6 bases clipped from V and 8 bases from J, the junction kept 4 bases outside the gene matches.

This clonotype was counted a few times. V and J are TRBV19 and TRBJ1-2, with a possible D match to TRBD1 (6 bases). This CDR3 is built from 15 residues. V lost 5 bases and J lost 5, with 18 bases in between. The germline gives CDR1 LNHDA, CDR2 SQIVND (reference sequence). The CDR3: CASSLGNTGIYGYTF. CDR3 coding DNA: TGTGCCAGTAGTCTGGGCAATACAGGGATTTATGGCTACACCTTC.

This chain connects TRBV5-1 to TRBJ2-2; D may be TRBD2 (5 bases). Trimming took off 6 bases at V and 3 bases at J, with 18 bases between the two ends. Germline CDR1 is SGHRS and CDR2 is YFSETQ. The CDR3 extends over 16 amino acids. The CDR3 protein is CASMDQRNGDTGELFF. The CDR3 DNA reads TGCGCCAGCATGGATCAGCGCAACGGGGACACCGGGGAGCTGTTTTTT.

The V and J genes are TRBV2 and TRBJ2-5; 7 bases match TRBD1. With V trimmed by 6 bases and J by 2 bases, 6 bases remained unmatched. Germline lookup yields CDR1 SNHLY and CDR2 FYNNEI. The CDR3 is 14 residues long. The DNA of the CDR3 is TGTGCCAGCAGATCAACGGGACAGCAAGAGACCCAGTACTTC. This translates into CASRSTGQQETQYF.

The chain carries TRBV10-3 and TRBJ1-5; D might be TRBD1 (6 bases). Trimming took 1 base from V and 7 from J, leaving 11 bases between them. CDR3 length equals 14 residues. Germline V gene sequence: CDR1 ENHRY, CDR2 SYGVKD. Written as DNA, the CDR3 is TGTGCCATCAGTGAGTTGGGACATATCCAGCCCCAGCATTTT. Translation: CAISELGHIQPQHF.

The CDR3 spells CASNTGGGDTEAFF. In DNA form, the CDR3 reads TGTGCCAGCAACACAGGGGGCGGAGACACTGAAGCTTTCTTT. The gene calls are TRBV12-3 or TRBV12-4 and TRBJ1-1; 9 bases fit TRBD1. The junction had 6 bases not matched to a gene; V was cut back by 7 bases and J by 3 bases. The CDR3 runs to 14 residues.

V gene TRBV28 combines with J gene TRBJ1-5, with D uncertain. Germline V CDR1 and CDR2: MDHEN, SYDVKM. CDR3 size: 13 residues. V lost 1 base and J lost 11, with 12 bases in between. The DNA for the CDR3 is TGTGCCAGCAGTTTATCCGTGGCGGCAGCCCAGCATTTT. Protein sequence: CASSLSVAAAQHF.

The gene calls are TRBV25-1 and TRBJ1-2; 7 nucleotides line up with TRBD1. The V gene's germline CDR1 is MGHDK and CDR2 SYGVNS. With 4 bases clipped from V and 8 bases from J, the junction kept 10 bases outside the gene matches. This CDR3 contains 14 residues. The CDR3 sequence is CASSGAWDRSGYTF. Written as DNA, the CDR3 is TGTGCCAGCAGTGGAGCTTGGGACAGAAGCGGCTACACCTTC.

There are many counts of this clonotype. The CDR3 spells CASDTGTVRNNSPLHF. The CDR3 bases are TGTGCCAGCGACACGGGAACAGTACGGAATAATTCACCCCTCCACTTT. The chain is built from TRBV28 and TRBJ1-6; no firm D call. The V gene lost 8 bases and the J gene lost 5 bases, with 19 bases spanning the gap. The CDR3 consists of 16 residues. CDR1 is MDHEN and CDR2 is SYDVKM in the germline V gene.

This clonotype came up once. A junction end diverges from the germline sequence, so it may reflect a read error. This sequence joins TRBV5-1 and TRBJ1-1; tentatively, D is TRBD1 (5 bases). Per germline, CDR1 SGHRS and CDR2 YFSETQ. This CDR3 comprises 14 residues. CDR3 sequence: CASSTGRLNTEALF. CDR3 nucleotides: TGCGCCAGCAGCACGGGACGGCTGAACACTGAAGCTCTCTTT.

This clonotype was seen many times. The DNA for the CDR3 is TGTGCCAGCAGTCTCAGCGGGACAGGGGGCGTCTATGGCTACACCTTC. Translated: CASSLSGTGGVYGYTF. The J gene is TRBJ1-2, the V gene TRBV28; 12 nucleotides match TRBD1. The CDR3 extends over 16 amino acids. Germline CDR1 is MDHEN and CDR2 is SYDVKM. Unmatched junction bases numbered 8, after V lost 5 bases and J lost 4 bases.

A note on this clonotype: Here the CDR3 omits its conserved ending phenylalanine or tryptophan, so a read error is the likely source. CDR3 in amino acids: CASSYVAGGPRDEQYS. DNA for the CDR3: TGTGCCAGCAGTTACGTAGCGGGAGGGCCTAGAGACGAGCAGTACTCC. The chain has TRBV27 and TRBJ2-7; TRBD2 aligns across 11 bases. In germline, CDR1 is MNHEY, CDR2 SMNVEV (reference sequence). The CDR3 length is 16 residues. J was trimmed by 5 bases and V by 4 bases; bases with no gene match: 10.

Only a few counts were recorded for this clonotype. The chain employs TRBV3-1 and TRBJ1-1; 7 bases align to TRBD1. Germline V gene data show CDR1 as LGHDT and CDR2 as YNNKEL (reference sequence). The CDR3 runs 14 residues. Losses at the gene ends were 3 bases for V and 3 bases for J; bases not matched to a gene: 4. The CDR3 is CASSQNRGYTEAFF. CDR3 nucleotides: TGTGCCAGCAGCCAGAACAGGGGATACACTGAAGCTTTCTTT.

The table lists this clonotype with a count of one. A much more abundant neighbour one base away suggests this may be a read error. This chain joins TRBV6-2 or TRBV6-3 and TRBJ1-2; a weak D match, TRBD1 (5 bases). The CDR3 is made up of 14 amino acids. CDR1 is MNHEY and CDR2 is SVGEGT in the germline V gene. The CDR3 bases are TGTGCCAGCAGTTACTCAGGAGGAGGGGATGGCTACATCTTC. Its translation: CASSYSGGGDGYIF.

About this clonotype: This may be a read error: a much more frequent sequence differs by one nucleotide. The chain joins TRBV2 to TRBJ1-3; the D gene is possibly TRBD1 (6 bases). Germline lookup yields CDR1 SNHLY and CDR2 FYNNEI. The CDR3 runs 14 residues. In DNA form, the CDR3 reads TGTGCCAGCAGTCAGACAGGAGCTGGAAACACCATATGTTTT. Translating gives CASSQTGAGNTICF.

Notes on this clonotype: At one of its ends the junction is not consistent with the germline gene, which may arise from a read error. The chain has TRBV11-2 and TRBJ1-4, with TRBD1 matching over 7 bases. The germline V gene has CDR1 SGHAT and CDR2 FQNNGV. This CDR3 spans 14 amino acids. Written as DNA, the CDR3 is TGTGCCAGCAGCCGAGGGGGCGCCTCAGAAAAACTGTCTTTT. Protein product: CASSRGGASEKLSF.

The V call is TRBV20-1, the J call TRBJ1-1; D is unclear. CDR3 length equals 15 residues. Germline loops: CDR1 DFQATT, CDR2 SNEGSKA (reference sequence). With 0 bases removed from V and 5 bases from J, the gap between germline ends came to 16 bases. The CDR3 loop is CSAREVGRQETEAFF. The CDR3 coding sequence is TGCAGTGCTAGAGAGGTGGGCAGACAAGAAACTGAAGCTTTCTTT.

The rearrangement uses TRBV6-5 and TRBJ1-2; D not certain. Trimming pared 4 bases from V and 7 bases from J, leaving 13 bases between. Per germline, CDR1 MNHEY and CDR2 SVGAGI. The CDR3 is 13 amino acids. This CDR3 is CASSSSGFSGYTF. DNA for the CDR3: TGTGCCAGCAGTTCGTCTGGATTTAGTGGCTACACCTTC.

A word on this clonotype: This may arise from a read error, as a much more abundant clone is one base away. The chain has TRBV6-1 and TRBJ2-2; 7 bases agree with TRBD1. CDR1 and CDR2 from the germline V gene are MNHNS and SASEGT. The CDR3 contains 16 residues. The CDR3 nucleotides read TGTGCCAGCAGTGAATGGCCAGGGGGAGTGACCGGGGAGCTGTCTTTT. Translating gives CASSEWPGGVTGELSF.

This clonotype was counted only a few times. This chain joins TRBV28 and TRBJ1-1; TRBD1 agrees at 8 bases. Germline values: CDR1 MDHEN, CDR2 SYDVKM. V was pared by 1 base and J by 1 base, with 17 bases of the junction left unmatched. This CDR3 comprises 20 residues. In nucleotides, the CDR3 is TGTGCCAGCAGTTTATTTTCAACCAGGGGGCCGGAGTCCCCGAACACTGAAGCTTTCTTT. Amino acids: CASSLFSTRGPESPNTEAFF.

The genes are TRBV5-1 and TRBJ2-5; D not certain. V dropped 1 base and J dropped 1 base, with 5 bases sitting between them. The germline CDR1 and CDR2 sequences are SGHRS and YFSETQ. This CDR3 comprises 13 residues. The CDR3 sequence is CASSLYGQETQYF. The CDR3 region has the DNA TGCGCCAGCAGCTTGTATGGCCAAGAGACCCAGTACTTC.

The genes are TRBV19 and TRBJ1-1; possibly TRBD1 for D (6 bases). CDR3 length: 14 residues. V was shortened by 3 bases and J by 4 bases, with 12 bases between the two germline ends. Germline V lookup: CDR1 LNHDA, CDR2 SQIVND (reference sequence). The CDR3 loop reads CASSIRGKGTEAFF. As DNA, the CDR3 is TGTGCCAGTAGTATCAGGGGTAAGGGCACTGAAGCTTTCTTT.

On this clonotype itself: Just one base apart from a much larger clone, this may be a read error. The chain is built from TRBV12-3 or TRBV12-4 and TRBJ1-2; 8 bases are a match to TRBD1. The CDR3 sequence is 15 residues long. The CDR3: CASSLALAGGYGCTF. CDR3 DNA sequence: TGTGCCAGCAGTTTAGCGCTCGCAGGGGGCTATGGCTGCACCTTC.

V gene TRBV20-1 combines with J gene TRBJ2-7; 9 bases are a match to TRBD2. CDR1 is DFQATT and CDR2 is SNEGSKA in the germline V gene (reference sequence). The CDR3 is 17 amino acids. The V gene end was trimmed by 4 bases and the J gene end by 4 bases; junction bases not matched to a gene: 17. CDR3 nucleotide sequence: TGCAGTGCTACCCACGGAGGGCGGGAGGGCCTGGGGTACGAGCAGTACTTC. This codes for CSATHGGREGLGYEQYF.

The V gene is TRBV7-9, the J gene TRBJ1-6; D is possibly TRBD1 (6 bases). Germline CDR1 and CDR2: SEHNR and FQNEAQ (reference sequence). CDR3 size: 13 residues. Trimming removed 6 bases from V and 12 bases from J, with 15 bases in between. CDR3 sequence (DNA): TGTGCCAGCAGTGGGACATATGTGGGACCCCTCCACTTT. This gives the protein CASSGTYVGPLHF.

About this clonotype itself: Relative to the germline gene, one junction end is altered; a read error may explain this. This chain connects TRBV6-9 to TRBJ1-1; D gene ambiguous. Germline-derived CDR1 and CDR2 are MNHGY and SVAAGI. The CDR3 has 11 residues. The CDR3 bases are TGTGCCAGCAGTTTGGAGACTGAAGCTTCCTTT. Translated, it gives CASSLETEASF.

The chain recombines TRBV20-1 with TRBJ2-7; D might be TRBD1 (5 bases). V was cut by 0 bases and J by 3 bases, with 21 bases left in between. CDR3 length: 17 residues. CDR1 DFQATT and CDR2 SNEGSKA come from the germline V gene (reference sequence). The chain's CDR3 is CSARDPGSSIQGYEQYF. CDR3 in DNA: TGCAGTGCTAGAGATCCAGGGTCGAGCATTCAGGGCTACGAGCAGTACTTC.